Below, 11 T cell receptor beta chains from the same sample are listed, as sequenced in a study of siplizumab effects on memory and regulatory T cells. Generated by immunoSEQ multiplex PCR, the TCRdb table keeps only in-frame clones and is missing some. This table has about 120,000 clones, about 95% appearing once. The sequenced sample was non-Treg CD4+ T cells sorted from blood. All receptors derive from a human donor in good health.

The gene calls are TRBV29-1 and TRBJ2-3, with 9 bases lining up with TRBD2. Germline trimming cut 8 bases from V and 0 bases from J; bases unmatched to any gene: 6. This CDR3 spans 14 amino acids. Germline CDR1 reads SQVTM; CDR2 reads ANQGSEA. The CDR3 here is CSSPSGTSTDTQYF. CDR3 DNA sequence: TGCAGCTCCCCTAGCGGGACGAGCACAGATACGCAGTATTTT.

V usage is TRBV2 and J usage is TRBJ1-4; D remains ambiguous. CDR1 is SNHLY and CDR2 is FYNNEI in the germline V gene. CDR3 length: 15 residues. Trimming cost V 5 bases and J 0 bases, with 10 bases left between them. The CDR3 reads CASSLHVATNEKLFF. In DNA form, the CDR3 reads TGTGCCAGCAGTCTACACGTTGCAACTAATGAAAAACTGTTTTTT.

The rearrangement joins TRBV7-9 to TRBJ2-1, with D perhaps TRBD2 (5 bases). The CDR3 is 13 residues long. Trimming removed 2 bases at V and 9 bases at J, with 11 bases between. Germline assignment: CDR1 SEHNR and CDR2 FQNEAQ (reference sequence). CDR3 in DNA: TGTGCCAGCAGCTTACGAGGGCTTGGTGAGCAGTTCTTC. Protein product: CASSLRGLGEQFF.

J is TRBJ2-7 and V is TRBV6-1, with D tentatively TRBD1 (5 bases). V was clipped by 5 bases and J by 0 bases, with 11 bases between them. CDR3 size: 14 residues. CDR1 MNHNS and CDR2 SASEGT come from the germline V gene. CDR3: CASSPGPASYEQYF. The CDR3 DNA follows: TGTGCCAGCAGTCCAGGGCCCGCCTCCTACGAGCAGTACTTC.

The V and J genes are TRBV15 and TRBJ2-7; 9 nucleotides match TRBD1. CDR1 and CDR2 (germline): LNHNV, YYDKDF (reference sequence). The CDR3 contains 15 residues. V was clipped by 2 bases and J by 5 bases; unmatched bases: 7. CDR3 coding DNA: TGTGCCACCAGCAGACCCGGGACAGGGCATCACGAGCAGTACTTC. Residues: CATSRPGTGHHEQYF.

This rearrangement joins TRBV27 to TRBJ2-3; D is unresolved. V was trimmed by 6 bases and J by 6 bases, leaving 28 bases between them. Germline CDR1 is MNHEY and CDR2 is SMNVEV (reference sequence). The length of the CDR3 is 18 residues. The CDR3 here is CASRLKPSMFGTVDTQYF. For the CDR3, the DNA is TGTGCCAGCAGATTAAAGCCCTCCATGTTCGGTACTGTCGATACGCAGTATTTT.

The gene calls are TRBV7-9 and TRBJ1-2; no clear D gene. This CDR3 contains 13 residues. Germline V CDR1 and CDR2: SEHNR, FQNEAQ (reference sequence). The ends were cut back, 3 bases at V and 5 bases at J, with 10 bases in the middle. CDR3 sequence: CASSLGGPYGYTF. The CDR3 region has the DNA TGTGCCAGCAGCTTGGGTGGCCCGTATGGCTACACCTTC.

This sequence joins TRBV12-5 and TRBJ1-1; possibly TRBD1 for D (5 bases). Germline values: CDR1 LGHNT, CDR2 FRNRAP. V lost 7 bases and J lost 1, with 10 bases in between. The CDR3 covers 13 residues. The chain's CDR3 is CASAMGPNTEAFF. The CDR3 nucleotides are TGTGCTAGTGCCATGGGACCGAACACTGAAGCTTTCTTT.

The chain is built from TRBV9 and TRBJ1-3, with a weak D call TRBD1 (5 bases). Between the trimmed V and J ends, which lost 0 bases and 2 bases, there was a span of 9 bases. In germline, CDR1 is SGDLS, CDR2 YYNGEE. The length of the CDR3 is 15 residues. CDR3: CASSVDPGPGNTIYF. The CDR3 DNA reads TGTGCCAGCAGCGTAGATCCGGGGCCTGGAAACACCATATATTTT.

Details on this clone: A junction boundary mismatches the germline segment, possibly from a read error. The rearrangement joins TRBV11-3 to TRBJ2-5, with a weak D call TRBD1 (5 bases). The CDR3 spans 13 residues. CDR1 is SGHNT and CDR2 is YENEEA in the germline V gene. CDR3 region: CASSLDSKETQYF. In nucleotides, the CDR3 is TGTGCCAGCAGCCTAGACAGTAAAGAGACCCAGTACTTC.

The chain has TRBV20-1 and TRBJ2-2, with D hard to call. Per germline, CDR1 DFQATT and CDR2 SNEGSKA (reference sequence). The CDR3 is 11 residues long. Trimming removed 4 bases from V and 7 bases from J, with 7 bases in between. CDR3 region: CSATKLGELFF. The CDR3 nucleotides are TGCAGTGCTACGAAACTCGGGGAGCTGTTTTTT.